This TCR beta chain was sequenced for a study of blood T cell repertoires in COVID-19. On the study more broadly: Some COVID-19 samples were acute and others convalescent; all came from the United States, Italy and Spain. Sources were T cells, B-cell-depleted T cells, or PBMCs; the material itself was cDNA or gDNA.

Per the study methods: Reference gene primer amplification in the assay estimated nucleated cell counts. Clones were read by immunoSEQ multiplex PCR, and TCRdb kept only the in-frame ones, dropping some. D and trimming were read from the DNA, whereas the V and J calls and clone size are those reported in that table. The sample gives 100,000 to 150,000 clones, roughly 90% of which show up once; roughly 4% is in the top ten. Patients in Seattle were enrolled during active infection, then followed longitudinally. The CDR3 is made up of 17 amino acids. The ends were cut back, 2 bases at V and 6 bases at J, with 22 bases in the middle. Germline assignment: CDR1 SGHDT and CDR2 YYEEEE.

This sequence was found in a man aged 60 to 75 with COVID-19, enrolled during active disease. This rearrangement joins TRBV5-6 to TRBJ2-3, with D tentatively TRBD1 (6 bases). The sequenced sample was peripheral blood. CDR3 region: CASSLIQQGSSRDTQYF. CDR3 in DNA: TGTGCCAGCAGCTTAATACAGCAGGGGTCATCCCGGGATACGCAGTATTTT.